This T cell receptor beta chain emerged from a study of T cells in Graves' hyperthyroidism and ophthalmopathy. This clonotype was counted ten times or more. TCR beta CDR3 sequences were amplified from RNA transcripts. TCR CDR3 regions were first amplified by RT-PCR with HTBI primers. Using its own MiXCR run on the multiplex PCR reads, TCRdb lists one record per CDR3 protein. This sample yields about 300,000 distinct CDR3 sequences, of which roughly 13% are seen a single time; 7.9% belongs to the top ten. Exclusion of patients followed from uncontrolled infection, other autoimmune disease, pregnancy or lactation. Germline V CDR1 and CDR2: SGHTA, FQGNSA. CDR3 length equals 15 residues. Trimming at V came to 3 bases and at J to 8 bases, leaving 8 bases not matched to a gene.

The rearrangement links TRBV7-2 to TRBJ2-1; TRBD2 matches at 9 bases. This sequence originates from a woman aged 40 to 50 with Graves' hyperthyroidism. The sequencing sample was made of blood. This chain's CDR3 is CASSFQRAGGDEQFF. CDR3 sequence (DNA): TGTGCCAGCAGCTTCCAGCGGGCGGGGGGGGATGAGCAGTTCTTC.